The rows below give T cell receptor beta chains drawn from one sample of a study of CD8 T cells in Susac syndrome. MiXCR, run by TCRdb on the immunoSEQ multiplex PCR reads, gives a single entry per CDR3 protein. Of about 130,000 distinct CDR3 sequences listed, around 93% are singletons. Sequencing used CD8+ T cells from PBMCs. These receptors were taken from a human donor with Susac syndrome. CDR3s include the opening cysteine and the closing phenylalanine or tryptophan. Each record gives: J gene, clone size, D gene, CDR3 length, V gene, CDR3 protein, CDR3 DNA. The D gene is left open where the match is weak. For some rows the clone size is stated as once, few or many, or as a class when expanded; others skip it.

j_gene: TRBJ2-7
abundance: .
d_gene: .
len: 13
v_gene: TRBV18
CDR3aa: CASSPQGGYEQYF
CDR3nt: TGTGCCAGCTCACCACAGGGGGGCTACGAGCAGTACTTC

j_gene: TRBJ2-5
abundance: .
d_gene: TRBD2
len: 16
v_gene: TRBV12-3/TRBV12-4
CDR3aa: CASSFGTSGISETQYF
CDR3nt: TGTGCCAGCAGTTTTGGGACTAGCGGGATATCGGAGACCCAGTACTTC

j_gene: TRBJ2-5
abundance: .
d_gene: .
len: 14
v_gene: TRBV7-6
CDR3aa: CASSPTGSQETQYF
CDR3nt: TGTGCCAGCAGCCCTACAGGGTCCCAAGAGACCCAGTACTTC

j_gene: TRBJ1-3
abundance: .
d_gene: TRBD1
len: 13
v_gene: TRBV27
CDR3aa: CASAGGSGNTIYF
CDR3nt: TGTGCCAGCGCAGGGGGATCTGGAAACACCATATATTTT

j_gene: TRBJ2-1
abundance: .
d_gene: .
len: 18
v_gene: TRBV28
CDR3aa: CASSLLDTLLSSYNEQFF
CDR3nt: TGTGCCAGCAGTTTATTAGACACCCTCTTGAGCTCCTACAATGAGCAGTTCTTC

j_gene: TRBJ1-1
abundance: .
d_gene: .
len: 14
v_gene: TRBV9
CDR3aa: CASSVGGSTTEAFF
CDR3nt: TGTGCCAGCAGCGTAGGGGGTAGTACCACTGAAGCTTTCTTT

j_gene: TRBJ1-1
abundance: .
d_gene: .
len: 12
v_gene: TRBV11-2
CDR3aa: CASRIGNTEAFF
CDR3nt: TGTGCCAGCAGGATAGGGAACACTGAAGCTTTCTTT

j_gene: TRBJ1-2
abundance: .
d_gene: .
len: 11
v_gene: TRBV19
CDR3aa: CASRGADGYTF
CDR3nt: TGTGCCAGTCGGGGGGCGGATGGCTACACCTTC

j_gene: TRBJ1-5
abundance: .
d_gene: .
len: 13
v_gene: TRBV28
CDR3aa: CASSRVSNQPQHF
CDR3nt: TGTGCCAGCAGTAGGGTTAGCAATCAGCCCCAGCATTTT

j_gene: TRBJ2-5
abundance: .
d_gene: TRBD2
len: 16
v_gene: TRBV4-1
CDR3aa: CASSPAGRALPETQYF
CDR3nt: TGCGCCAGCAGCCCCGCCGGGAGGGCCCTCCCAGAGACCCAGTACTTC

j_gene: TRBJ2-7
abundance: .
d_gene: TRBD2
len: 13
v_gene: TRBV4-1
CDR3aa: CASSAGTSREQYF
CDR3nt: TGCGCCAGCAGCGCTGGGACTAGCCGGGAGCAGTACTTC

j_gene: TRBJ1-2
abundance: .
d_gene: TRBD1
len: 15
v_gene: TRBV6-5
CDR3aa: CASSRVGQGNYGYTF
CDR3nt: TGTGCCAGCAGTCGCGTGGGACAGGGCAACTATGGCTACACCTTC

j_gene: TRBJ1-1
abundance: .
d_gene: .
len: 15
v_gene: TRBV13
CDR3aa: CASSENLDVDTEAFF
CDR3nt: TGTGCCAGCAGCGAAAATTTGGATGTCGACACTGAAGCTTTCTTT

j_gene: TRBJ2-1
abundance: .
d_gene: .
len: 15
v_gene: TRBV12-3/TRBV12-4
CDR3aa: CASTRPREVYNEQFF
CDR3nt: TGTGCCAGCACTCGGCCCCGAGAAGTATACAATGAGCAGTTCTTC

j_gene: TRBJ2-3
abundance: .
d_gene: TRBD2
len: 17
v_gene: TRBV20-1
CDR3aa: CSAPLPLAGVGADTQYF
CDR3nt: TGCAGTGCCCCCCTCCCCCTAGCGGGAGTAGGTGCAGATACGCAGTATTTT

j_gene: TRBJ2-4
abundance: .
d_gene: .
len: 21
v_gene: TRBV4-1
CDR3aa: CASSQAPFVWRVGLAKNIQYF
CDR3nt: TGCGCCAGCAGCCAAGCCCCCTTTGTCTGGCGGGTGGGGCTAGCCAAAAACATTCAGTACTTC

j_gene: TRBJ2-2
abundance: .
d_gene: .
len: 15
v_gene: TRBV9
CDR3aa: CASSVEGSNTGELFF
CDR3nt: TGTGCCAGCAGCGTGGAAGGTTCGAACACCGGGGAGCTGTTTTTT

j_gene: TRBJ2-2
abundance: .
d_gene: .
len: 13
v_gene: TRBV29-1
CDR3aa: CSVGTENTGELFF
CDR3nt: TGCAGCGTAGGGACTGAGAACACCGGGGAGCTGTTTTTT

j_gene: TRBJ2-1
abundance: .
d_gene: .
len: 13
v_gene: TRBV20-1
CDR3aa: CSARSKLYNEQFF
CDR3nt: TGCAGTGCTAGAAGCAAACTGTACAATGAGCAGTTCTTC

j_gene: TRBJ2-7
abundance: .
d_gene: .
len: 14
v_gene: TRBV24-1
CDR3aa: CATSVRGGSYEQYF
CDR3nt: TGTGCCACCAGTGTTAGAGGGGGCTCCTACGAGCAGTACTTC

j_gene: TRBJ2-1
abundance: .
d_gene: .
len: 11
v_gene: TRBV28
CDR3aa: CASSYERGQFF
CDR3nt: TGTGCCAGCAGTTATGAGCGAGGGCAGTTCTTC

j_gene: TRBJ2-1
abundance: .
d_gene: TRBD2
len: 12
v_gene: TRBV28
CDR3aa: CASSFPSGRALF
CDR3nt: TGTGCCAGCAGTTTCCCTAGCGGGAGGGCGCTCTTC

j_gene: TRBJ1-1
abundance: .
d_gene: TRBD1
len: 17
v_gene: TRBV11-2
CDR3aa: CASSPLFRGPENTEAFF
CDR3nt: TGTGCCAGCAGTCCCCTTTTCAGGGGGCCCGAGAACACTGAAGCTTTCTTT

j_gene: TRBJ2-7
abundance: .
d_gene: .
len: 13
v_gene: TRBV9
CDR3aa: CASSGATGYEQYF
CDR3nt: TGTGCCAGCAGCGGAGCAACAGGGTACGAGCAGTACTTC

j_gene: TRBJ2-1
abundance: .
d_gene: .
len: 15
v_gene: TRBV5-4
CDR3aa: CASSPLASLLNEQFF
CDR3nt: TGTGCCAGCAGCCCCTTGGCCAGTCTTCTCAATGAGCAGTTCTTC

j_gene: TRBJ2-7
abundance: .
d_gene: .
len: 13
v_gene: TRBV14
CDR3aa: CASSQDRGYEQYF
CDR3nt: TGTGCCAGCAGCCAAGACAGGGGATACGAGCAGTACTTC

j_gene: TRBJ1-2
abundance: .
d_gene: TRBD1
len: 14
v_gene: TRBV5-6
CDR3aa: CASSIDRANYGYTF
CDR3nt: TGTGCCAGCAGCATCGACAGGGCCAACTATGGCTACACCTTC

j_gene: TRBJ1-5
abundance: .
d_gene: .
len: 16
v_gene: TRBV28
CDR3aa: CASSTPSRGIDQPQHF
CDR3nt: TGTGCCAGCAGTACCCCTTCCAGAGGAATCGATCAGCCCCAGCATTTT

j_gene: TRBJ2-5
abundance: .
d_gene: .
len: 13
v_gene: TRBV12-3/TRBV12-4
CDR3aa: CASSASVEETQYF
CDR3nt: TGTGCCAGCAGTGCTAGCGTGGAAGAGACCCAGTACTTC

j_gene: TRBJ2-3
abundance: .
d_gene: .
len: 14
v_gene: TRBV9
CDR3aa: CASSGESRTDTQYF
CDR3nt: TGTGCCAGCAGCGGAGAGTCTCGCACAGATACGCAGTATTTT

j_gene: TRBJ1-1
abundance: once
d_gene: TRBD1
len: 13
v_gene: TRBV6-2/TRBV6-3
CDR3aa: CASSTGVYTEAFF
CDR3nt: TGTGCCAGTTCTACAGGGGTGTACACTGAAGCTTTCTTT

j_gene: TRBJ1-2
abundance: .
d_gene: TRBD1
len: 14
v_gene: TRBV11-2
CDR3aa: CASSLAGQGYGYTF
CDR3nt: TGTGCCAGCAGCTTAGCCGGACAGGGGTATGGCTACACCTTC

j_gene: TRBJ2-7
abundance: .
d_gene: TRBD1
len: 16
v_gene: TRBV30
CDR3aa: CAWSVRWDRLTYEQYF
CDR3nt: TGTGCCTGGAGTGTACGTTGGGACAGGCTTACCTACGAGCAGTACTTC

j_gene: TRBJ2-1
abundance: once
d_gene: .
len: 15
v_gene: TRBV4-2
CDR3aa: CASSQDRYSINEQFF
CDR3nt: TGTGCCAGCAGCCAAGATCGGTACAGTATCAATGAGCAGTTCTTC

j_gene: TRBJ2-5
abundance: .
d_gene: TRBD2
len: 16
v_gene: TRBV4-1
CDR3aa: CASSQVNGRPQETQYF
CDR3nt: TGCGCCAGCAGCCAAGTAAACGGGAGGCCCCAAGAGACCCAGTACTTC

j_gene: TRBJ1-5
abundance: .
d_gene: .
len: 10
v_gene: TRBV7-2
CDR3aa: CASRNQPQHF
CDR3nt: TGTGCCAGCAGAAATCAGCCCCAGCATTTT

j_gene: TRBJ2-3
abundance: .
d_gene: .
len: 12
v_gene: TRBV2
CDR3aa: CASTADTDTQYF
CDR3nt: TGTGCCAGCACGGCTGACACAGATACGCAGTATTTT

j_gene: TRBJ2-3
abundance: .
d_gene: .
len: 13
v_gene: TRBV27
CDR3aa: CASSLSETDTQYF
CDR3nt: TGTGCCAGCAGTCTGTCAGAAACAGATACGCAGTATTTT